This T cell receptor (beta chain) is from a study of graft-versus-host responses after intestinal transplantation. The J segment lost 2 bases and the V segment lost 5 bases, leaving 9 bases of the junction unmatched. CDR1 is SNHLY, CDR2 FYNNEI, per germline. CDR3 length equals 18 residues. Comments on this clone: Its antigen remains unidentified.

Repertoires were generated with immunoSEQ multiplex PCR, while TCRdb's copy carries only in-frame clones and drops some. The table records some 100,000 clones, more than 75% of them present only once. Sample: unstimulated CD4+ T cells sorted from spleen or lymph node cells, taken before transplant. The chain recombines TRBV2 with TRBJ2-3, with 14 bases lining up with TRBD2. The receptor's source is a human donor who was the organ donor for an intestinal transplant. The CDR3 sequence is CASSWTSGGPFFTDTQYF. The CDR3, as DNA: TGTGCCAGCAGTTGGACTAGCGGGGGGCCTTTTTTCACAGATACGCAGTATTTT. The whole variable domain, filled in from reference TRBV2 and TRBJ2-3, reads EPEVTQTPSHQVTQMGQEVILRCVPISNHLYFYWYRQILGQKVEFLVSFYNNEISEKSEIFDDQFSVERPDGSNFTLKIRSTKLEDSAMYFCASSWTSGGPFFTDTQYFGPGTRLTVL.